Ten or more counts support the clone carrying this T cell receptor (beta chain). The antigen is not known. The data are from a study of CD8+CD57+ T cells in acquired aplastic anemia. Study overall: The DNA of sorted CD4+ and CD8+ cells averaged around 3 ug.

The germline CDR1 and CDR2 sequences are SGHKS and YYEKEE (reference sequence). Trimming stripped 0 bases from V and 3 bases from J, with 10 bases between. The CDR3 consists of 15 residues. Study-wide findings and caveats: Patients did not significantly differ from controls in CD8+ Simpson's diversity. Patients and controls shared roughly 30 CD8+ CDR3 sequences, which appeared highly expressed in patients and within their immunodominant clones.

Genomic DNA served as template for TCR beta VDJ and CDR3 profiling. TCRdb reanalysed the reads using MiXCR and keeps one entry per CDR3 protein. Among around 290,000 distinct CDR3 sequences, roughly 61% were seen once, and the ten largest hold around 1.2%. Only patients with CD8+CD57+ cell expansion on flow cytometry were chosen for sequencing. Patients were treatment-naive when blood was sampled. The V call is TRBV5-5, the J call TRBJ1-5; the D gene is possibly TRBD1 (6 bases). The source is a human donor with aplastic anemia. Source material: sorted CD4+, CD8+, or CD8+CD57+ T cells (not recorded which) from PBMCs. The CDR3 region is CASSLETGVNQPQHF. The CDR3 nucleotides are TGTGCCAGCAGCTTGGAGACAGGCGTCAATCAGCCCCAGCATTTT.